This is a list of T cell receptor beta chains from one sample in a study of brain T cells in children with intractable seizures. The method was immunoSEQ multiplex PCR; TCRdb's version includes in-frame clones alone and lacks a portion of them. The sample lists roughly 120,000 clones; approximately 94% were seen once. Sequences were derived from peripheral blood, sampled at surgery. The origin of the receptors is a boy under two years old with hemimegalencephaly and intractable seizures. The CDR3 runs from the conserved cysteine through the conserved F or W. The D gene is left open where the match is weak. Clone size is not always given. Where it is, it says once, few, many or a class for expanded clones.

v_call,cdr3_length,d_call,clone_size,j_call,cdr3_nt,cdr3_aa
TRBV6-4,15,-,-,TRBJ1-1,TGTGCCAGTCCAGGGTTCCGGAGGGACTGTGGTGAAGCTTTCTTT,CASPGFRRDCGEAFF
TRBV6-5,14,-,-,TRBJ2-7,TGTGCCAGCAGTTACTCTTCGTTCGGGTACGAGCAGTACTTC,CASSYSSFGYEQYF
TRBV5-1,13,TRBD2,-,TRBJ2-7,TGCGCCAGCAGCACTAGCGGGGACTACGAGCAGTACTTC,CASSTSGDYEQYF
TRBV6-1,15,-,-,TRBJ2-3,TGTGCCAGCACCCCCGGACTGAACAGCGGAGATACGCAGTATTTT,CASTPGLNSGDTQYF
TRBV28,16,TRBD2,-,TRBJ2-7,TGTGCCAGCAGTTTCCCCCAAAGAGCGGGAGCTAGGGAGCAGTACTTC,CASSFPQRAGAREQYF
TRBV18,13,-,-,TRBJ2-7,TGTGCCAGCTCACCGACCAGCTCCTACGAGCAGTACTTC,CASSPTSSYEQYF
TRBV5-1,17,TRBD2,-,TRBJ2-1,TGCGCCAGCAGCTTGGGGGGACTAGCGGGAGGTTACAATGAGCAGTTCTTC,CASSLGGLAGGYNEQFF
TRBV19,14,TRBD2,-,TRBJ2-3,TGTGCCAGTAGTGAGGGACTATACACAGATACGCAGTATTTT,CASSEGLYTDTQYF
TRBV28,10,-,-,TRBJ1-5,TGTGCCAGCAGTTATCAGCCCCAGCATTTT,CASSYQPQHF
TRBV25-1,14,TRBD2,-,TRBJ2-7,TGTGCCAGCAGTGATGGACTAGCGACCTACGAGCAGTACTTC,CASSDGLATYEQYF
TRBV27,14,-,few,TRBJ2-5,TGTGCCAGCAGTCTGCGGACGGCCCAAGAGACCCAGTACTTC,CASSLRTAQETQYF
TRBV7-9,15,-,-,TRBJ2-7,TGTGCCAGCAGCCCGCCACAGGGTTGGAACTACGAGCAGTACTTC,CASSPPQGWNYEQYF
TRBV13,14,-,-,TRBJ1-2,TGTGCCAGCAGCTCCCACTTGGACCCGGAGGGCTACACCTTC,CASSSHLDPEGYTF
TRBV5-1,15,TRBD2,-,TRBJ2-2,TGCGCCAGCAGACGACTAGCGGGAGCGTCCGGGGAGCTGTTTTTT,CASRRLAGASGELFF
TRBV6-5,14,TRBD1,-,TRBJ1-1,TGTGCCAGCAGCCCAGGACAGGGCGTAACTGAAGCTTTCTTT,CASSPGQGVTEAFF
TRBV9,19,TRBD2,once,TRBJ2-3,TGTGCCAGCAGCCTCCACCCCGGGGGGGCGGGAGGCGGCACAGATACGCAGTATTTT,CASSLHPGGAGGGTDTQYF
TRBV6-5,14,TRBD1,-,TRBJ2-7,TGTGCCAGCAGTTACCGGGGACAGACCTACGAGCAGTACTTC,CASSYRGQTYEQYF
TRBV9,15,TRBD1,-,TRBJ1-2,TGTGCCAGCAGCCCTAGCGGGACAGGGAACTATGGCTACACCTTC,CASSPSGTGNYGYTF
TRBV7-3,12,-,once,TRBJ2-2,TGTGCCAGCAGCTTGAGTACCGGGGAGCTGTTTTTT,CASSLSTGELFF
TRBV19,15,TRBD1,-,TRBJ2-2,TGTGCCAGCCTGCCCTGGGGACAGGCCACCGGGGAGCTGTTTTTT,CASLPWGQATGELFF
TRBV7-6,16,TRBD1,-,TRBJ1-2,TGTGCCAGCAGCGGGTATGGTCCAGGGGGCGCGGAGGGCTACACCTTC,CASSGYGPGGAEGYTF
TRBV28,13,-,-,TRBJ1-5,TGTGCCAGCAGTTGGGGGCGGAATCAGCCCCAGCATTTT,CASSWGRNQPQHF
TRBV28,14,-,-,TRBJ1-2,TGTGCCAGCAGCCGCACGGACAGTAACTATGGCTACACCTTC,CASSRTDSNYGYTF
TRBV11-2,15,-,-,TRBJ2-1,TGTGCCAGCAGCTCCTCAGACGGGACCTACAATGAGCAGTTCTTC,CASSSSDGTYNEQFF
TRBV5-1,13,-,-,TRBJ1-1,TGCGCCAGCAGCTTCAAAGGGAACACTGAAGCTTTCTTT,CASSFKGNTEAFF
TRBV5-1,15,-,-,TRBJ1-1,TGCGCCAGCAGCTGGGCCTCTAGAGGGGTCCGCGCAGCTTTCTTT,CASSWASRGVRAAFF
TRBV27,17,-,-,TRBJ2-7,TGTGCCAGCAGTTTATATCAGGGGAAGGGCCTGTCCTACGAGCAGTACTTC,CASSLYQGKGLSYEQYF
TRBV29-1,13,-,-,TRBJ2-2,TGCAGCGTTCTAAGGCCATTGACCGGGGAGCTGTTTTTT,CSVLRPLTGELFF
TRBV5-4,15,TRBD2,-,TRBJ2-7,TGTGCCAGCAGCTTGGGTCTAGCGGGAGCGGGAGAGCAGTACTTC,CASSLGLAGAGEQYF
TRBV7-3,14,-,few,TRBJ1-6,TGTGCCAGCAGCTTAACAGGGACAAGTTCACCCCTCCACTTT,CASSLTGTSSPLHF
TRBV24-1,11,-,-,TRBJ2-3,TGTGCCACCAGTACCACAGATACGCAGTATTTT,CATSTTDTQYF
TRBV18,16,-,-,TRBJ2-3,TGTGCCAGCTCACAGATGGTAACAGGGCTTGGTGATACGCAGTATTTT,CASSQMVTGLGDTQYF
TRBV27,18,TRBD2,once,TRBJ2-1,TGTGCCAGCAGTTTATCGATGCCTAGCGGGAGTTTCAACAATGAGCAGTTCTTC,CASSLSMPSGSFNNEQFF
TRBV7-7,16,TRBD1,once,TRBJ2-3,TGTGCCAGCAGCCTATTGCTCGGGACAGGGTATGATACGCAGTATTTT,CASSLLLGTGYDTQYF
TRBV7-2,17,-,-,TRBJ2-3,TGTGCCAGCAGCTTAGGGTCGATGGGACTCCTCACGTATACGCAGTATTTT,CASSLGSMGLLTYTQYF
TRBV11-2,19,TRBD2,-,TRBJ2-3,TGTGCCAGCAGCCTAAACCGGAGGGATACTAGCGGTAGCACAGATACGCAGTATTTT,CASSLNRRDTSGSTDTQYF
TRBV10-3,10,-,-,TRBJ1-2,TGTGCCATCAAAGACTATGGCTACACCTTC,CAIKDYGYTF
TRBV2,16,-,-,TRBJ1-5,TGTGCCAGCAGTGGCCGACATCAGTGGGCGGAACAGCCCCAGCATTTT,CASSGRHQWAEQPQHF
TRBV30,14,-,-,TRBJ1-3,TGTGCCTGGGGGCAGGATCCTAGGGGAAACACCATATATTTT,CAWGQDPRGNTIYF
TRBV6-5,14,-,-,TRBJ2-2,TGTGCCAGCAGTTACTCACCGGGAGCCGGGGAGCTGTTTTTT,CASSYSPGAGELFF
TRBV6-5,13,-,-,TRBJ1-1,TGTGCCAGCAGTCCGGCCGCCCCCAAGGCAGCTTTCTTT,CASSPAAPKAAFF